The 31 T cell receptor beta chains in this list originate from one sample, sequenced in a study of PD-1 blockade in classical Hodgkin lymphoma. Only in-frame clones appear in the TCRdb table, and some are missing; sequencing was by immunoSEQ multiplex PCR. There are some 39,000 clones in the sample; around 80% occur only once, and more than 35% lies in the top ten. Time point given: cycle 4 day 1 (C4D1), after 5 to 7 weeks of nivolumab. Each patient experienced a relapse that followed autologous stem cell transplantation, and brentuximab vedotin exposure varied. Sequencing used peripheral blood mononuclear cells (PBMCs), obtained before the fourth cycle of nivolumab. These receptors were collected from a human donor with classical Hodgkin lymphoma.

This clone was seen only a few times. The chain employs TRBV7-2 and TRBJ1-6; weak D call: TRBD1 (5 bases). This CDR3 region has 14 residues. The germline V gene encodes CDR1 SGHTA and CDR2 FQGNSA. Trimming left V 2 bases short and J 7 bases short, with 9 bases between. The chain's CDR3 is CASSLRGGNSPLHF. The CDR3 DNA reads TGTGCCAGCAGCTTAAGGGGAGGGAATTCACCCCTCCACTTT.

The gene calls are TRBV15 and TRBJ1-2; D uncertain. The CDR3 spans 13 residues. The V gene lost 0 bases and the J gene lost 4 bases, with 6 bases spanning the gap. Germline CDR1 and CDR2: LNHNV and YYDKDF (reference sequence). Written as DNA, the CDR3 is TGTGCCACCAGCAGAGATAACAGCTATGGCTACACCTTC. It yields the protein CATSRDNSYGYTF. The entire variable domain, with the rest obtained from reference TRBV15 and TRBJ1-2, is as follows: DAMVIQNPRYQVTQFGKPVTLSCSQTLNHNVMYWYQQKSSQAPKLLFHYYDKDFNNEADTPDNFQSRRPNTSFCFLDIRSPGLGDTAMYLCATSRDNSYGYTFGSGTRLTVV.

The chain carries TRBV5-1 and TRBJ2-6, with D hard to call. V lost 4 bases, J lost 2 bases, and 4 bases lay in between. The CDR3 spans 13 residues. The germline CDR1 and CDR2 sequences are SGHRS and YFSETQ. The CDR3 spells CASSLAGANVLTF. In nucleotides, the CDR3 is TGCGCCAGCAGCCTGGCTGGGGCCAACGTCCTGACTTTC.

This clone was recorded once. The chain combines TRBV19 with TRBJ2-7, with 7 bases that match TRBD2. Trimming at V came to 5 bases and at J to 6 bases, leaving 10 bases not matched to a gene. The CDR3 spans 14 residues. Germline V CDR1 and CDR2: LNHDA, SQIVND (reference sequence). For the CDR3, the DNA is TGTGCCAGTAGTCTGTATGGACTAGACGGCGAGCAGTACTTC. Amino acids: CASSLYGLDGEQYF.

A word on this clone: Other DNA sequences from this sample encode an identical CDR3 as well. The chain is built from TRBV7-2 and TRBJ2-2; tentatively, D is TRBD1 (7 bases). V was clipped by 2 bases and J by 4 bases, with 14 bases between them. This CDR3 comprises 16 residues. Looked up from germline, CDR1 is SGHTA and CDR2 is FQGNSA. The CDR3 sequence: CASSLRQGAGTGELFF. For the CDR3, the DNA is TGTGCCAGCAGCTTAAGACAGGGAGCGGGCACCGGGGAGCTGTTTTTT.

This clone was detected once. The V and J genes are TRBV7-2 and TRBJ2-7; D gene uncertain. CDR3 size: 12 residues. The V gene lost 3 bases and the J gene lost 4 bases, with 7 bases spanning the gap. Germline CDR1 is SGHTA and CDR2 is FQGNSA. This CDR3 is CASSLNRYEQYF. CDR3 coding DNA: TGTGCCAGCAGCTTGAATCGGTACGAGCAGTACTTC.

This clone was seen a handful of times. The CDR3 does not close with the conserved phenylalanine or tryptophan, likely indicating a read error. The DNA is left out, because the CDR3 cannot be placed on it with certainty; the CDR3 is given as TCRdb lists it. The gene calls are TRBV6-5 and TRBJ1-4. A total of 10 residues make up the CDR3, ends included. Germline values: CDR1 MNHEY, CDR2 SVGAGI. The CDR3 loop reads CASSYPGEGI.

This chain uses TRBV27 with TRBJ2-7; the D call may be TRBD1 or TRBD2 (5 bases each). Trimming cost V 3 bases and J 7 bases, with 19 bases left between them. This CDR3 spans 15 amino acids. From germline, CDR1 is MNHEY and CDR2 SMNVEV (reference sequence). The CDR3 sequence is CASSFGAGRNTEQYF. The DNA of the CDR3 is TGTGCCAGCAGTTTCGGAGCAGGGAGAAACACGGAGCAGTACTTC.

This clone is a singleton in its sample. The gene calls are TRBV9 and TRBJ1-2; D possibly corresponds to TRBD1 (5 bases). V lost 2 bases, J lost 4 bases, and 9 bases lay in between. This CDR3 is 13 amino acids long. Germline CDR1 and CDR2: SGDLS and YYNGEE. CDR3: CASSVLGGYGYTF. DNA of the CDR3: TGTGCCAGCAGCGTCCTGGGGGGCTATGGCTACACCTTC.

The chain couples TRBV29-1 to TRBJ2-5, with TRBD2 matching 9 bases. With V trimmed by 8 bases and J by 0 bases, 10 bases remained unmatched. The CDR3 loop spans 15 amino acids. CDR1 SQVTM and CDR2 ANQGSEA come from the germline V gene. CDR3 in DNA: TGCAGCCTACTCTCTAGCGGGGTAAACCAAGAGACCCAGTACTTC. Protein: CSLLSSGVNQETQYF. The variable domain in full, with the rest retrieved from reference TRBV29-1 and TRBJ2-5, is SAVISQKPSRDICQRGTSLTIQCQVDSQVTMMFWYRQQPGQSLTLIATANQGSEATYESGFVIDKFPISRPNLTFSTLTVSNMSPEDSSIYLCSLLSSGVNQETQYFGPGTRLLVL.

The chain couples TRBV19 to TRBJ1-5; D gene unclear. The V and J ends lost 3 bases and 0 bases respectively, with 9 bases between them. From germline, CDR1 is LNHDA and CDR2 SQIVND (reference sequence). CDR3 length equals 15 residues. CDR3 nucleotide sequence: TGTGCCAGTAGTATGGGTCCGTATAGCAATCAGCCCCAGCATTTT. It yields the protein CASSMGPYSNQPQHF.

This clone is a singleton in its sample. This chain uses TRBV27 with TRBJ2-3; D unclear. This CDR3 is 16 amino acids long. The ends were cut back, 4 bases at V and 3 bases at J, with 17 bases in the middle. CDR1 is MNHEY, CDR2 SMNVEV, per germline (reference sequence). DNA for the CDR3: TGTGCCAGCAGTTCCAGTTGGGCGTTTGGGACAGATACGCAGTATTTT. Translation gives CASSSSWAFGTDTQYF.

The CDR3 spells CASSLGVSSHQPQHF. CDR3 in DNA: TGTGCCAGCAGCCTAGGGGTCTCAAGTCATCAGCCCCAGCATTTT. This chain links TRBV7-2 with TRBJ1-5, with D perhaps TRBD1 (5 bases). The CDR3 has 15 amino acids. The germline CDR1 and CDR2 sequences are SGHTA and FQGNSA. V was cut by 5 bases and J by 5 bases, with 16 bases left in between.

This sequence joins TRBV11-3 and TRBJ2-7; 8 bases are shared with TRBD1. V trimming: 4 bases; J trimming: 6 bases; junction bases outside the gene matches: 11. This CDR3 region has 15 residues. Germline V gene data show CDR1 as SGHNT and CDR2 as YENEEA. The CDR3 nucleotides are TGTGCCAGCAGCTCCCAGGGGGCCGCGGTATCCGAGCAGTACTTC. Translating it yields CASSSQGAAVSEQYF. The full variable domain, its missing parts supplied by reference TRBV11-3 and TRBJ2-7, is EAGVVQSPRYKIIEKKQPVAFWCNPISGHNTLYWYLQNLGQGPELLIRYENEEAVDDSQLPKDRFSAERLKGVDSTLKIQPAELGDSAVYLCASSSQGAAVSEQYFGPGTRLTVT.

The V gene is TRBV4-2, the J gene TRBJ2-2, with 11 positions matching TRBD1. There are 18 residues in the CDR3. V shed 0 bases and J 4 bases; nucleotides not matched to a gene: 7. CDR1 and CDR2 (germline): LGHNA, YNFKEQ. CDR3 sequence reads: CASSQELRGQGATGELFF. The CDR3 DNA reads as TGTGCCAGCAGCCAAGAACTTCGAGGACAGGGGGCCACCGGGGAGCTGTTTTTT.

J is TRBJ2-7 and V is TRBV19; a possible D gene is TRBD2 (5 bases). The CDR3 is 13 amino acids. V was clipped by 5 bases and J by 9 bases, with 17 bases between them. Germline values: CDR1 LNHDA, CDR2 SQIVND (reference sequence). This chain's CDR3 is CASSPGLKAGQYF. For the CDR3, the DNA is TGTGCCAGTAGTCCTGGACTGAAGGCAGGGCAGTACTTC. The complete variable domain, with remaining parts taken from reference TRBV19 and TRBJ2-7, reads DGGITQSPKYLFRKEGQNVTLSCEQNLNHDAMYWYRQDPGQGLRLIYYSQIVNDFQKGDIAEGYSVSREKKESFPLTVTSAQKNPTAFYLCASSPGLKAGQYFGPGTRLTVT.

The chain employs TRBV6-1 and TRBJ2-7; tentative D call: TRBD2 (5 bases). The CDR3 spans 15 residues. Germline CDR1 and CDR2: MNHNS and SASEGT. V was cut by 6 bases and J by 0 bases, with 15 bases left in between. The CDR3 bases are TGTGCCAGCAGCTCTACACACGGGAACTCCTACGAGCAGTACTTC. Protein product: CASSSTHGNSYEQYF.

This chain joins TRBV19 and TRBJ2-3; D unresolved. CDR3 length: 14 residues. From germline, CDR1 is LNHDA and CDR2 SQIVND (reference sequence). Between the trimmed V and J ends, which lost 5 bases and 0 bases, there was a span of 9 bases. The CDR3 region has the DNA TGTGCCAGTAGTGTGGGCCCTAGCACAGATACGCAGTATTTT. Its translation is CASSVGPSTDTQYF.

The genes are TRBV19 and TRBJ2-4; D assignment may be TRBD1 or TRBD2 (7 bases each). The CDR3 is made up of 14 amino acids. Trimming took 6 bases from V and 7 from J, leaving 16 bases between them. CDR1 is LNHDA and CDR2 is SQIVND in the germline V gene (reference sequence). CDR3 residues: CASSSGGGGNIQYF. Written as DNA, the CDR3 is TGTGCCAGTAGCTCGGGGGGAGGGGGCAACATTCAGTACTTC. The whole variable domain, filled in from reference TRBV19 and TRBJ2-4, reads DGGITQSPKYLFRKEGQNVTLSCEQNLNHDAMYWYRQDPGQGLRLIYYSQIVNDFQKGDIAEGYSVSREKKESFPLTVTSAQKNPTAFYLCASSSGGGGNIQYFGAGTRLSVL.

CDR3 sequence reads: CASTGTSVPDTQYF. CDR3 DNA: TGTGCCAGCACCGGGACTAGCGTCCCAGATACGCAGTATTTT. The chain joins TRBV7-2 to TRBJ2-3, with 10 bases fitting TRBD2. This CDR3 is 14 amino acids long. Germline V gene lookup returns CDR1 SGHTA and CDR2 FQGNSA. Trimming cost V 7 bases and J 4 bases; bases outside gene matches: 5.

V and J are TRBV7-2 and TRBJ2-1, with 11 bases aligning to TRBD1. Germline V CDR1 and CDR2: SGHTA, FQGNSA. The junction had 8 bases not matched to a gene; V was cut back by 5 bases and J by 8 bases. The CDR3 is made up of 15 amino acids. The CDR3 coding sequence is TGTGCCAGCAGCCTCAGGACAGGGGGCAGGTATGAGCAGTTCTTC. Translation: CASSLRTGGRYEQFF.

This chain links TRBV19 with TRBJ1-5; D is possibly TRBD1 (5 bases). CDR1 and CDR2 (germline): LNHDA, SQIVND (reference sequence). V lost 7 bases, J lost 1 base, and 17 bases lay in between. There are 16 residues in the CDR3. The CDR3 is CASIPPTQESNQPQHF. In DNA, the CDR3 is TGTGCCAGTATCCCCCCCACACAGGAGAGCAATCAGCCCCAGCATTTT.

V and J are TRBV7-9 and TRBJ1-4; perhaps TRBD1 as D (6 bases). Germline CDR1 is SEHNR and CDR2 is FQNEAQ (reference sequence). The CDR3 sequence is 14 residues long. The V end lost 4 bases, the J end lost 7 bases, and 13 bases lay between the germline ends. The CDR3 DNA follows: TGTGCCAGCAGCTCCACAGGGATGGGTGAAAAACTGTTTTTT. Translating it yields CASSSTGMGEKLFF.

The chain recombines TRBV25-1 with TRBJ2-3; 12 bases agree with TRBD1. Trimming took 4 bases from V and 6 from J; bases not matched to a gene: 5. This CDR3 spans 15 amino acids. In germline, CDR1 is MGHDK, CDR2 SYGVNS. This CDR3 reads CASSVTGTGGDTQYF. In DNA, the CDR3 is TGTGCCAGCAGTGTAACCGGGACAGGGGGCGATACGCAGTATTTT.

The chain combines TRBV19 with TRBJ1-3, with D uncertain. Trimming shortened V by 0 bases and J by 0 bases, and 12 bases separated the two germline ends. Germline lookup yields CDR1 LNHDA and CDR2 SQIVND (reference sequence). The CDR3 is 17 residues long. The CDR3 sequence: CASSIDVARSSGNTIYF. CDR3 nucleotide sequence: TGTGCCAGTAGTATAGATGTTGCGAGGAGCTCTGGAAACACCATATATTTT. Variable domain in full (rest from reference TRBV19 and TRBJ1-3): DGGITQSPKYLFRKEGQNVTLSCEQNLNHDAMYWYRQDPGQGLRLIYYSQIVNDFQKGDIAEGYSVSREKKESFPLTVTSAQKNPTAFYLCASSIDVARSSGNTIYFGEGSWLTVV.

The rearrangement uses TRBV28 and TRBJ1-1, with a weak D call TRBD1 (6 bases). This CDR3 spans 13 amino acids. V dropped 10 bases and J dropped 0 bases, with 12 bases sitting between them. CDR1 MDHEN and CDR2 SYDVKM come from the germline V gene. For the CDR3, the DNA is TGTGCCACCTGGGGACATCTGAACACTGAAGCTTTCTTT. This sequence encodes CATWGHLNTEAFF.

V usage is TRBV5-8 and J usage is TRBJ2-1; TRBD2 might be the D (5 bases). Germline V CDR1 and CDR2: SGHTS, YDEGEE. Trimming took off 1 base at V and 7 bases at J, with 27 bases between the two ends. CDR3 size: 19 residues. CDR3 bases: TGTGCCAGCAGCTTGTATTTCTCGGAGGCTCGAGAGGACGTAAATGAGCAGTTCTTC. Translation gives CASSLYFSEAREDVNEQFF.

The DNA for the CDR3 is TGTGCCAGCAGCTTCCAGGGGCAAGTAGTAGAGACCCAGTACTTC. Its translation: CASSFQGQVVETQYF. This rearrangement joins TRBV7-3 to TRBJ2-5; D might be TRBD1 (6 bases). The CDR3 has 15 amino acids. CDR1 SGHTA and CDR2 FQGTGA come from the germline V gene. Trimming stripped 3 bases from V and 4 bases from J, with 15 bases between.

The V and J genes are TRBV25-1 and TRBJ1-1; D remains unclear. Germline lookup yields CDR1 MGHDK and CDR2 SYGVNS. Trimming took 4 bases from V and 8 from J, leaving 11 bases between them. CDR3 length: 12 residues. CDR3 amino acids: CASSGAPQEAFF. In DNA form, the CDR3 reads TGTGCCAGCAGTGGGGCACCTCAAGAAGCTTTCTTT.

The chain is built from TRBV18 and TRBJ2-7; a weak D match, TRBD1 (6 bases). V shed 8 bases and J shed 1 base, with 9 bases lying between them. Germline CDR1 KGHSH, CDR2 LQKENI. The CDR3 runs to 12 residues. The CDR3 DNA reads as TGTGCCAGCGGACAGAATTCCTACGAGCAGTACTTC. Protein product: CASGQNSYEQYF.

V usage is TRBV7-9 and J usage is TRBJ1-4; tentatively, D is TRBD1 (6 bases). V gave up 6 bases and J gave up 8 bases, with 19 bases separating them. CDR1 is SEHNR and CDR2 is FQNEAQ in the germline V gene (reference sequence). CDR3 length: 15 amino acids. The CDR3 here is CASSWGGEGDEKLFF. The CDR3 DNA is TGTGCCAGCAGTTGGGGCGGGGAGGGGGACGAAAAACTGTTTTTT.